The 16 T cell receptor beta chains in this list originate from one sample, sequenced in a study of regulatory T cells in long-lasting Graves disease. As for time point: newly diagnosed GD, antithyroid drugs for less than 3 months. There was RNA extracted from PBMCs, and the TCR library was made from it. Construction of the TCR beta libraries employed iRepertoire HTBI primers in conjunction with Arm-PCR of CDR3 regions. From the multiplex PCR reads, TCRdb called clonotypes with MiXCR, one entry per CDR3 protein. The table lists approximately 540,000 distinct CDR3 sequences, about 12% of them singletons, with almost 9% in the top ten. Another study also made use of these data, one on T cells in Graves' hyperthyroidism and ophthalmopathy.

The source was peripheral blood mononuclear cells (PBMCs), collected at new diagnosis, from a patient treated with antithyroid drugs. The receptors were sampled from a woman aged 25-40 years with Graves disease.

This clonotype was seen at least ten times. The chain employs TRBV19 and TRBJ2-7; D perhaps matches TRBD1 (6 bases). Trimming shortened V by 4 bases and J by 1 base, and 14 bases separated the two germline ends. The CDR3 extends over 15 amino acids. Germline V gives CDR1 LNHDA, CDR2 SQIVND (reference sequence). The DNA of the CDR3 is TGTGCCAGTAGTACCCCGGGACACATTTCCTACGAGCAGTACTTC. As protein: CASSTPGHISYEQYF.

This clonotype was recorded many times. The chain carries TRBV20-1 and TRBJ2-3, with no clear D. Trimming took off 1 base at V and 8 bases at J, with 13 bases between the two ends. The germline V gene has CDR1 DFQATT and CDR2 SNEGSKA (reference sequence). The CDR3 contains 13 residues. CDR3 loop: CSARVRTYGTQYF. As DNA, the CDR3 is TGCAGTGCTAGAGTTAGGACCTACGGTACGCAGTATTTT.

This clonotype was seen many times. This chain uses TRBV30 with TRBJ1-1, with D maybe TRBD1 (6 bases). This CDR3 spans 12 amino acids. V was shortened by 2 bases and J by 8 bases, with 12 bases between the two germline ends. CDR1 and CDR2 (germline): GTSNPN, SVGIG (reference sequence). The CDR3 loop is CAWSLTGQEAFF. The CDR3 bases are TGTGCCTGGAGTCTTACTGGACAGGAAGCTTTCTTT.

This clonotype was counted at least ten times. This chain links TRBV18 with TRBJ2-6, with 9 bases lining up with TRBD1. The V gene's germline CDR1 is KGHSH and CDR2 LQKENI. The V and J ends lost 3 bases and 4 bases, in that order; junction bases with no gene match: 7. The CDR3 is made up of 17 amino acids. DNA of the CDR3: TGTGCCAGCTCACCTCCCGGGACAGGGTCAGGGGCCAACGTCCTGACTTTC. Protein product: CASSPPGTGSGANVLTF.

This clonotype was recorded many times. The chain has TRBV6-1 and TRBJ1-5, with TRBD1 matching over 10 bases. The V and J ends lost 6 bases and 6 bases, in that order; junction bases with no gene match: 5. Germline values: CDR1 MNHNS, CDR2 SASEGT. This CDR3 comprises 14 residues. The CDR3 nucleotides are TGTGCCAGCAGCTCCGGACAGGGGGTTCAGCCCCAGCATTTT. Its translation: CASSSGQGVQPQHF.

This clonotype was observed at least ten times. The gene calls are TRBV7-2 and TRBJ1-5; 7 bases map to TRBD1. V gave up 1 base and J gave up 3 bases; unmatched junction bases: 3. This CDR3 region has 15 residues. Germline V gene data show CDR1 as SGHTA and CDR2 as FQGNSA. CDR3 region: CASSLGTGINQPQHF. The CDR3 region has the DNA TGTGCCAGCAGCTTAGGGACAGGTATCAATCAGCCCCAGCATTTT.

This clonotype was seen repeatedly, ten times or more. The chain carries TRBV2 and TRBJ1-1; D not certain. Trimming left V 1 base short and J 8 bases short, with 11 bases between. CDR3 length: 13 residues. Germline V gene lookup returns CDR1 SNHLY and CDR2 FYNNEI. CDR3 nucleotide sequence: TGTGCCAGCAGTGAAGGCCTGGACCTAGAAGCTTTCTTT. Protein product: CASSEGLDLEAFF. Looking up the rest from reference TRBV2 and TRBJ1-1 gives the full variable domain: EPEVTQTPSHQVTQMGQEVILRCVPISNHLYFYWYRQILGQKVEFLVSFYNNEISEKSEIFDDQFSVERPDGSNFTLKIRSTKLEDSAMYFCASSEGLDLEAFFGQGTRLTVV.

This clonotype was picked up many times. The gene calls are TRBV7-9 and TRBJ2-1, with D tentatively TRBD2 (6 bases). V was trimmed by 4 bases and J by 2 bases, leaving 24 bases between them. This CDR3 is built from 19 residues. The germline V gene encodes CDR1 SEHNR and CDR2 FQNEAQ (reference sequence). This chain's CDR3 is CASSSGRGAIIPAYNEQFF. The DNA for the CDR3 is TGTGCCAGCAGCTCCGGCCGCGGGGCGATAATTCCCGCCTACAATGAGCAGTTCTTC.

This clonotype was picked up many times. The chain is built from TRBV30 and TRBJ1-2, with a tentative D call TRBD1 (6 bases). Per the germline V gene, CDR1 is GTSNPN and CDR2 is SVGIG (reference sequence). Trimming took off 4 bases at V and 3 bases at J, with 12 bases between the two ends. This CDR3 contains 13 residues. For the CDR3, the DNA is TGTGCCTGGAAGCCAGGGGTTTACTATGGCTACACCTTC. It yields the protein CAWKPGVYYGYTF.

This clonotype was recorded at least ten times. The J gene is TRBJ2-7, the V gene TRBV20-1; D remains unclear. Deletions cut 6 bases from V and 4 bases from J, with 13 bases between. The CDR3 covers 12 residues. CDR1 and CDR2 (germline): DFQATT, SNEGSKA (reference sequence). The CDR3 coding sequence is TGCAGTGCCGCCCAACCTACGTACGAGCAGTACTTC. The encoded protein is CSAAQPTYEQYF.

In this sample, this clonotype turned up many times. The chain recombines TRBV12-3 or TRBV12-4 with TRBJ2-1; D assignment may be TRBD1 or TRBD2 (5 bases each). V lost 4 bases to trimming and J lost 0 bases, with 13 bases between them. The CDR3 has 16 residues. CDR3 bases: TGTGCCAGCAGTTGGGGACGGCGGAGCTCCTACAATGAGCAGTTCTTC. It codes for CASSWGRRSSYNEQFF.

Many counts were recorded for this clonotype. For the CDR3, the DNA is TGTGCCAGCAGCCCGGGGGGACTAGCGGGAGGAGGTAAAGGCGAGCAGTACTTC. Protein: CASSPGGLAGGGKGEQYF. The chain combines TRBV7-9 with TRBJ2-7, with 15 bases lining up with TRBD2. Germline V gene data show CDR1 as SEHNR and CDR2 as FQNEAQ (reference sequence). V lost 5 bases to trimming and J lost 6 bases; unmatched junction nucleotides: 14. This CDR3 is 18 amino acids long.

There are many counts of this clonotype. In DNA form, the CDR3 reads TGTGCCAGCAGTCTCCGGGTCTGGACGGATGAGCAGTTCTTC. It yields the protein CASSLRVWTDEQFF. The chain employs TRBV28 and TRBJ2-1; D is uncertain. Germline V lookup: CDR1 MDHEN, CDR2 SYDVKM. This CDR3 comprises 14 residues. The germline V and J ends were trimmed by 5 bases and 8 bases, with 16 bases remaining between them.

As regards this clonotype: At one boundary the junction diverges from the germline segment, which might be a read error. The chain uses TRBV11-2 and TRBJ2-5, with D maybe TRBD2 (6 bases). CDR1 is SGHAT and CDR2 is FQNNGV in the germline V gene. The CDR3 is made up of 14 amino acids. CDR3 residues: CASSLADPPETQYF. Written as DNA, the CDR3 is TGTGCCAGCAGTTTAGCGGATCCTCCGGAGACCCAGTACTTC.

The gene calls are TRBV19 and TRBJ2-3, with D perhaps assigned TRBD1 or TRBD2 (6 bases each). The germline CDR1 and CDR2 sequences are LNHDA and SQIVND (reference sequence). The length of the CDR3 is 16 residues. The V end was cut by 3 bases, the J end by 1 base, with 14 bases between. The CDR3 nucleotides are TGTGCCAGTAGTATCGGGGGCGGATTGGGCACAGATACGCAGTATTTT. Protein: CASSIGGGLGTDTQYF.

At least ten counts were recorded for this clonotype. The chain is built from TRBV12-5 and TRBJ1-6; the D is unclear. CDR3 length: 13 residues. Germline CDR1 LGHNT, CDR2 FRNRAP. Trimming cost V 8 bases and J 6 bases, with 11 bases left between them. The CDR3 loop reads CASSKEANSPLHF. CDR3 coding DNA: TGTGCTAGTTCAAAGGAGGCTAATTCACCCCTCCACTTT.